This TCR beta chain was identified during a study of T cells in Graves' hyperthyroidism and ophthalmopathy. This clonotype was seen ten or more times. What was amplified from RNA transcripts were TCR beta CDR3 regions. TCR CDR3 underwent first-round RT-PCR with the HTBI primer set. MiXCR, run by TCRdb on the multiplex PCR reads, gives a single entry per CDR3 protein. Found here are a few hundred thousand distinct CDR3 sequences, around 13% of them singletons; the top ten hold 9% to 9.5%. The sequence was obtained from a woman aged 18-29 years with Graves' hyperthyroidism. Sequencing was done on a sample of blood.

CDR3 amino acids: CASSLGPRGTDYGYTF. CDR3 nucleotide sequence: TGTGCCAGCAGCTTAGGTCCTCGGGGGACGGACTATGGCTACACCTTC. The V call is TRBV7-8, the J call TRBJ1-2; weak D call: TRBD1 (5 bases). V gave up 1 base and J gave up 3 bases, with 15 bases separating them. CDR3 length: 16 amino acids. Germline V gene lookup returns CDR1 SGHVS and CDR2 FQNEAQ.